This T cell receptor beta chain was documented in a study of blood T cell repertoires in COVID-19. Across the study: T cells, B-cell-depleted T cells, or PBMCs supplied cDNA or gDNA.

V dropped 2 bases and J dropped 4; count of bases not matched to a gene: 4. The germline V gene has CDR1 LGHNA and CDR2 YNFKEQ. The CDR3 runs to 14 residues. Sequenced by immunoSEQ multiplex PCR; TCRdb stores in-frame clones only, minus some. The repertoire holds approximately 130,000 clones, with approximately 81% as singletons. This clone has only one observation. The V call is TRBV4-2, the J call TRBJ1-1; TRBD1 matches 7 bases. The TCR originated in a woman aged 55-69 years with active or convalescent COVID-19. The sample taken for sequencing was peripheral blood. In nucleotides, the CDR3 is TGTGCCAGCAGCCAACTCAGGGGGAGCACTGAAGCTTTCTTT. Its protein product is CASSQLRGSTEAFF.